Here is one TCR beta chain with its context. The target antigen is unknown. The sample belongs to a study of identical twins. Whole-study results and caveats: In zero-insertion analyses, partial confounding could arise from invariant MAIT and iNKT cells.

The ends lost 0 bases at V and 6 bases at J; junction bases unmatched: 4. The germline V gene has CDR1 SQVTM and CDR2 ANQGSEA. The CDR3 sequence is 13 residues long. TCRdb redid the calling of the 5' RACE reads with MiXCR, one entry per CDR3 protein. The data show under 350,000 distinct CDR3 sequences, 9.5% seen once. This same sample was also taken into another study, of yellow fever vaccine responses in identical twins. That report notes: Reported findings indicate that twins' vaccine T cell responses seemed partially convergent, partially personalized.

Sequencing input: CD8+ T cells sorted from blood. This receptor was taken from a woman between 18 and 29 years old in good health. The chain joins TRBV29-1 to TRBJ2-7, with 8 bases identical to TRBD2. The CDR3 is CSVEDRLAGEQYF. In nucleotides, the CDR3 is TGCAGCGTTGAAGATCGCCTAGCGGGCGAGCAGTACTTC.